The source of this TCR beta chain is a study of T-cell reconstitution after alpha-beta-depleted transplantation in children. This clonotype has a count of ten or more. Per germline, CDR1 SNHLY and CDR2 FYNNEI. This CDR3 spans 13 amino acids. The V and J ends lost 2 bases and 8 bases respectively, with 10 bases between them. TCRbeta library construction was performed incorporating unique molecular identifiers. TCRdb fed the PCR reads into MiXCR, producing one record per CDR3 protein. The table records approximately 240,000 distinct CDR3 sequences, approximately 9.7% of them present only once. This chain uses TRBV2 with TRBJ2-1, with D perhaps matching TRBD2 (6 bases). The origin of this receptor is a human donor who donated a stem cell graft to a child with SCID. The sample consisted of PBMCs from the stem cell graft donor, taken from the stem cell graft. CDR3 residues: CASSERSGDEQFF. CDR3 DNA sequence: TGTGCCAGCAGTGAAAGGTCGGGGGATGAGCAGTTCTTC.